A selection of T cell receptor beta chains follows, all from one sample in a study of PD-1 blockade in classical Hodgkin lymphoma. The table came from immunoSEQ multiplex PCR; TCRdb's copy has only in-frame clones and leaves some out. The sample carries 50,000 or so clones, about 75% recorded once. The sequenced sample was peripheral blood mononuclear cells (PBMCs), obtained before the fourth cycle of nivolumab. These receptors came from a human donor with classical Hodgkin lymphoma. Each CDR3 is given with its conserved first and last residue. D genes are given only for firm matches. The size field is filled for only some rows; it gives once, few, many or a size class.

cdr3_aa cdr3_nt j_call clone_size d_call v_call
CASSLEAGTNTGELFF TGCGCCAGCAGCTTGGAGGCGGGTACGAACACCGGGGAGCTGTTTTTT TRBJ2-2 NA NA TRBV5-1
CASSREVSYNEQFF TGTGCCAGCAGTCGGGAGGTCTCCTACAATGAGCAGTTCTTC TRBJ2-1 NA TRBD2 TRBV6-4
CVLRDTRNTIYF TGTGTCCTTCGGGACACAAGAAACACCATATATTTT TRBJ1-3 once NA TRBV28
CASSPMGAYNEQFF TGTGCCAGCTCACCAATGGGCGCTTACAATGAGCAGTTCTTC TRBJ2-1 NA NA TRBV18
CASSQDWDQPQHF TGTGCCAGCAGCCAAGACTGGGATCAGCCCCAGCATTTT TRBJ1-5 NA NA TRBV14
CASSPGIGYTF TGTGCCAGCAGCCCGGGGATCGGCTACACCTTC TRBJ1-2 NA NA TRBV9
CSVEGLAGPTDTQYF TGCAGCGTTGAGGGACTAGCGGGTCCGACAGATACGCAGTATTTT TRBJ2-3 NA TRBD2 TRBV29-1
CASSRLAGGTDTQYF TGTGCCAGCAGCCGACTAGCGGGAGGCACAGATACGCAGTATTTT TRBJ2-3 NA NA TRBV5-2
CASSRGGRTEAFF TGTGCCAGCAGCCGGGGTGGAAGGACTGAAGCTTTCTTT TRBJ1-1 NA NA TRBV9
CATTEAGGYEQYF TGTGCCACCACTGAGGCGGGAGGTTACGAGCAGTACTTC TRBJ2-7 NA TRBD2 TRBV28
CASSSDTAYEQYF TGTGCCAGCAGTTCGGACACCGCCTACGAGCAGTACTTC TRBJ2-7 NA NA TRBV28
CASTWQLNTEAFF TGTGCCAGCACGTGGCAGTTGAACACTGAAGCTTTCTTT TRBJ1-1 NA NA TRBV2
CASRGQGTDTQYF TGTGCCAGCAGGGGACAGGGCACAGATACGCAGTATTTT TRBJ2-3 NA TRBD1 TRBV6-4
CAISVSSTDTQYF TGTGCCATCAGTGTTAGCTCGACAGATACGCAGTATTTT TRBJ2-3 NA NA TRBV10-3
CASSPGAYGAEAFF TGTGCCAGCAGCCCTGGGGCCTATGGGGCTGAAGCTTTCTTT TRBJ1-1 once NA TRBV7-9
CASRGSGTSYEQYF TGTGCCAGCCGCGGTAGCGGGACCTCCTACGAGCAGTACTTC TRBJ2-7 NA TRBD2 TRBV6-1
CASSEPGTVISGNTIYF TGTGCCAGCAGTGAACCCGGGACAGTTATCTCTGGAAACACCATATATTTT TRBJ1-3 NA TRBD1 TRBV25-1
CSFRESYEQYF TGCAGCTTTCGGGAGAGCTACGAGCAGTACTTC TRBJ2-7 NA NA TRBV29-1
CASSPSGSSTGELFF TGTGCCAGCAGCCCTAGCGGGAGCAGCACCGGGGAGCTGTTTTTT TRBJ2-2 NA TRBD2 TRBV2
CAISNRENTEAFF TGTGCCATCAGTAACAGGGAAAACACTGAAGCTTTCTTT TRBJ1-1 few NA TRBV10-3
CASGHSGLAGESGRTDTQYF TGTGCTAGTGGCCACTCAGGACTAGCGGGAGAGTCAGGACGCACAGATACGCAGTATTTT TRBJ2-3 NA TRBD2 TRBV12-5
CSVDSAGGEAFF TGCAGCGTTGACTCGGCAGGAGGAGAAGCTTTCTTT TRBJ1-1 NA NA TRBV29-1
CASKEAGPQETQYF TGTGCCAGCAAGGAAGCGGGCCCCCAAGAGACCCAGTACTTC TRBJ2-5 NA NA TRBV6-1
CASSYAIPGLAPEQFF TGTGCCAGCAGTTACGCCATACCGGGACTAGCGCCTGAGCAGTTCTTC TRBJ2-1 few TRBD2 TRBV6-5
CASSVDSGEKLFF TGTGCCAGCAGCGTAGATTCAGGGGAAAAACTGTTTTTT TRBJ1-4 NA NA TRBV9
CASSFKGLALNEQFF TGTGCCAGCAGCTTTAAGGGACTAGCCTTGAATGAGCAGTTCTTC TRBJ2-1 NA TRBD2 TRBV7-8
CASSYRAVSSYNEQFF TGTGCCAGCAGTTACAGGGCGGTAAGCTCCTACAATGAGCAGTTCTTC TRBJ2-1 NA NA TRBV6-5
CASSREINQPQHF TGTGCCAGTAGTCGGGAGATCAATCAGCCCCAGCATTTT TRBJ1-5 NA NA TRBV19
CASSIIPGSGNIQYF TGTGCCAGTAGTATAATACCCGGGAGTGGGAACATTCAGTACTTC TRBJ2-4 NA NA TRBV19
CAWRLGRINTEAFF TGTGCCTGGAGGCTTGGACGGATTAACACTGAAGCTTTCTTT TRBJ1-1 NA NA TRBV30
CASSEAQPYEQYF TGTGCCAGCAGTGAAGCTCAGCCCTACGAGCAGTACTTC TRBJ2-7 few NA TRBV6-1
CASSPGAGPYYEQYF TGTGCCAGCAGCCCAGGAGCGGGACCCTACTACGAGCAGTACTTC TRBJ2-7 NA TRBD2 TRBV7-8
CASSLSTVGRPQHF TGTGCCAGCAGTCTCTCCACCGTCGGGCGGCCCCAGCATTTT TRBJ1-5 NA NA TRBV28
CASSSNPSGGDEQFF TGTGCCAGCAGTTCGAATCCTAGTGGGGGCGATGAGCAGTTCTTC TRBJ2-1 NA NA TRBV28
CASSYSPWTRGDEQFF TGTGCCAGCAGTTACTCCCCCTGGACTAGAGGGGATGAGCAGTTCTTC TRBJ2-1 NA TRBD2 TRBV6-5
CASNLGGQGDTGELFF TGCGCCAGCAACCTTGGGGGACAGGGGGACACCGGGGAGCTGTTTTTT TRBJ2-2 NA TRBD1 TRBV5-1
CASSFDRISTDTQYF TGTGCCAGCAGCTTCGACAGGATTAGCACAGATACGCAGTATTTT TRBJ2-3 NA NA TRBV5-6
CASSFLGSSRGEQYF TGTGCCAGCAGCTTTTTGGGGAGTTCCAGGGGAGAGCAGTACTTC TRBJ2-7 NA NA TRBV7-2
CASSFYGGTTEAFF TGTGCCAGCAGCTTCTATGGAGGGACTACTGAAGCTTTCTTT TRBJ1-1 few NA TRBV5-4
CASSFGEGNEQFF TGTGCCAGCAGCTTTGGAGAAGGGAATGAGCAGTTCTTC TRBJ2-1 NA NA TRBV11-3
CASRGSGYNEQFF TGTGCCAGCAGGGGCTCTGGTTACAATGAGCAGTTCTTC TRBJ2-1 NA NA TRBV2
CASSLGQQDYGYTF TGTGCCAGCAGCTTAGGACAGCAAGATTATGGCTACACCTTC TRBJ1-2 NA NA TRBV28
CASRRAYEQYF TGTGCCAGCCGGAGGGCCTACGAGCAGTACTTC TRBJ2-7 NA NA TRBV2
CASSYRGALEQYF TGCGCCAGCAGCTACAGGGGAGCCCTCGAGCAGTACTTC TRBJ2-7 NA TRBD1 TRBV5-1
CASRRLAGTTYEQYF TGTGCCAGCAGGAGACTAGCGGGAACCACCTACGAGCAGTACTTC TRBJ2-7 NA TRBD2 TRBV27
CASSRDTYEQYF TGCGCCAGCAGCCGGGACACCTACGAGCAGTACTTC TRBJ2-7 once NA TRBV4-1
CATLSGSSYNEQFF TGTGCCACCCTTAGCGGGAGTTCCTACAATGAGCAGTTCTTC TRBJ2-1 few TRBD2 TRBV7-9
CASSDGLAGETQYF TGTGCCAGCAGTGACGGACTAGCGGGAGAGACCCAGTACTTC TRBJ2-5 NA TRBD2 TRBV6-6
CASSVQETQYF TGTGCCAGCAGCGTCCAAGAGACCCAGTACTTC TRBJ2-5 NA NA TRBV7-6
CASSYAGANYEQYF TGTGCCAGCAGTTACGCGGGAGCCAACTACGAGCAGTACTTC TRBJ2-7 NA TRBD2 TRBV6-6
CASSYGQEYEQYF TGTGCCAGCAGTTACGGACAGGAGTACGAGCAGTACTTC TRBJ2-7 NA TRBD1 TRBV6-5
CASSLTAGANVLTF TGTGCCAGCAGTTTGACAGCTGGGGCCAACGTCCTGACTTTC TRBJ2-6 NA NA TRBV11-3
CASSFTGVYEQYF TGTGCCAGCAGTTTCACAGGAGTCTACGAGCAGTACTTC TRBJ2-7 NA NA TRBV27
CASSLGQQNYGYTF TGTGCCAGCAGCTTGGGACAGCAGAACTATGGCTACACCTTC TRBJ1-2 NA NA TRBV5-6
CASSLSETQYF TGTGCCAGCAGCTTGTCGGAGACCCAGTACTTC TRBJ2-5 NA NA TRBV5-4
CASSLEQMNTGELFF TGCGCCAGCAGCCTGGAACAGATGAACACCGGGGAGCTGTTTTTT TRBJ2-2 NA NA TRBV5-1
CASSFGTYNEQFF TGTGCCAGCAGCTTTGGCACTTACAATGAGCAGTTCTTC TRBJ2-1 NA NA TRBV7-9
CASSLREFSNEQFF TGCGCCAGCAGCTTGCGGGAGTTCAGTAATGAGCAGTTCTTC TRBJ2-1 few NA TRBV5-1
CASSLRWGGGNEQFF TGTGCCAGTAGTCTTCGGTGGGGCGGGGGGAATGAGCAGTTCTTC TRBJ2-1 NA TRBD2 TRBV19